This T cell receptor (beta chain) was recorded in a study of cytomegalovirus exposure and HLA in healthy donors. Study at large: The Caucasian-associated ancestry cluster held around four fifths of 300 to 450 genotyped donors.

Turning to this clone: Its antigen is unidentified.

Germline V gene lookup returns CDR1 SGDLS and CDR2 YYNGEE. This CDR3 contains 15 residues. After removal of 1 base from V and 5 bases from J, the junction contained 5 bases not matched to a gene. PCR was performed using 60 Vbeta and 13 Jbeta primers. The data were produced by immunoSEQ multiplex PCR, yet TCRdb's version contains in-frame clones alone and is incomplete. The sample carries around 160,000 clones, around 84% recorded once. Study-wide findings and caveats: In a later analysis, at a false discovery rate of 0.05, 15,000 to 20,000 TCR beta sequences were associated with HLA alleles. There were a few CMV-associated chains whose specificity for CMV antigens was confirmed in vitro.

This TCR was sampled from a male donor in good health and CMV-seropositive. V and J are TRBV9 and TRBJ2-3; 9 bases agree with TRBD1. The sample consisted of PBMCs. CDR3 DNA sequence: TGTGCCAGCAGCGTAATGGGACAGGGATTAGATACGCAGTATTTT. This translates into CASSVMGQGLDTQYF.